A single sample gave rise to the 25 T cell receptor beta chains below, sequenced in a study of blood T cell repertoires in COVID-19. TCRdb's table, derived via immunoSEQ multiplex PCR, lists solely in-frame clones and lacks some. The table has about 380,000 clones, more than 70% seen once. Input material: PBMCs or T cells enriched from blood (not recorded which). The origin of the receptors is a woman between 18 and 29 years old who had recovered from COVID-19.

The chain is built from TRBV5-1 and TRBJ1-5; D is ambiguous. Germline V CDR1 and CDR2: SGHRS, YFSETQ. The CDR3 loop spans 14 amino acids. V gave up 0 bases and J gave up 7 bases, with 11 bases separating them. CDR3 loop: CASSLGEFWQPQHF. CDR3 nucleotide sequence: TGCGCCAGCAGCTTGGGGGAGTTCTGGCAGCCCCAGCATTTT.

The V call is TRBV28, the J call TRBJ1-1; D gene ambiguous. The CDR3 is 12 amino acids. Germline V gives CDR1 MDHEN, CDR2 SYDVKM. V gave up 11 bases and J gave up 1 base, with 11 bases separating them. CDR3 amino acids: CALRGPNTEAFF. In DNA form, the CDR3 reads TGTGCCCTACGAGGGCCGAACACTGAAGCTTTCTTT.

This chain uses TRBV6-1 with TRBJ1-6, with unresolved D. The ends were cut back, 11 bases at V and 7 bases at J, with 12 bases in the middle. Germline V gene lookup returns CDR1 MNHNS and CDR2 SASEGT. The CDR3 has 12 residues. For the CDR3, the DNA is TGTGCCTCCACGCCTCAGAATTCACCCCTCCACTTT. Residues: CASTPQNSPLHF.

The CDR3 here is CASSWGTESYNSPLHF. Written as DNA, the CDR3 is TGTGCCAGCAGCTGGGGGACAGAGTCCTATAATTCACCCCTCCACTTT. The chain has TRBV11-2 and TRBJ1-6, with 7 bases that match TRBD1. This CDR3 region has 16 residues. Trimming took 4 bases from V and 1 from J; bases not matched to a gene: 4. CDR1 is SGHAT and CDR2 is FQNNGV in the germline V gene. The whole variable domain, remainder taken from reference TRBV11-2 and TRBJ1-6, is EAGVAQSPRYKIIEKRQSVAFWCNPISGHATLYWYQQILGQGPKLLIQFQNNGVVDDSQLPKDRFSAERLKGVDSTLKIQPAKLEDSAVYLCASSWGTESYNSPLHFGNGTRLTVT.

The chain links TRBV3-1 (or the pseudogene TRBV3-2) to TRBJ2-7; D might be TRBD2 (6 bases). Trimming pared 1 base from V and 4 bases from J, leaving 17 bases between. This CDR3 has 16 residues. Germline values: CDR1 LGHDT, CDR2 YNNKEL (reference sequence). DNA of the CDR3: TGTGCCAGCAGCCAAGGTGGGGGGTTCCTCTTTTACGAGCAGTACTTC. The encoded protein is CASSQGGGFLFYEQYF.

The rearrangement joins TRBV25-1 to TRBJ1-3; a possible D gene is TRBD1 (5 bases). Per the germline V gene, CDR1 is MGHDK and CDR2 is SYGVNS. The V end was cut by 8 bases, the J end by 2 bases, with 13 bases between. This CDR3 spans 14 amino acids. CDR3 DNA sequence: TGTGCCAGCGGCCGCTCAGGGCCTGGAAACACCATATATTTT. Translation: CASGRSGPGNTIYF.

The gene calls are TRBV6-5 and TRBJ2-7, with TRBD1 as a possible D gene (5 bases). CDR3 length: 13 residues. Germline values: CDR1 MNHEY, CDR2 SVGAGI. With 6 bases removed from V and 4 bases from J, the gap between germline ends came to 13 bases. The CDR3 DNA follows: TGTGCCAGCAGCAGGCAGGGCCTATACGAGCAGTACTTC. It translates to CASSRQGLYEQYF.

The V and J genes are TRBV6-5 and TRBJ1-4, with TRBD1 identical over 7 bases. The V segment lost 8 bases and the J segment 4 bases; nucleotides outside the gene matches: 7. This CDR3 is 14 amino acids long. Looked up from germline, CDR1 is MNHEY and CDR2 is SVGAGI. The CDR3 sequence: CASATGSGNEKLFF. The CDR3 DNA sequence: TGTGCCAGCGCGACAGGGAGTGGTAATGAAAAACTGTTTTTT.

The chain is built from TRBV30 and TRBJ2-5; D not resolved. This CDR3 has 11 residues. Deletions cut 2 bases from V and 6 bases from J, with 7 bases between. Germline V gives CDR1 GTSNPN, CDR2 SVGIG (reference sequence). The CDR3 nucleotides read TGTGCCTGGAGTTTTGGCAAGACCCAGTACTTC. Amino acid sequence: CAWSFGKTQYF.

The chain is built from TRBV6-5 and TRBJ2-7; a weak D match, TRBD1 (5 bases). V lost 7 bases and J 2 bases, leaving 15 bases between the germline ends. Germline V lookup: CDR1 MNHEY, CDR2 SVGAGI. This CDR3 is 14 amino acids long. Here the CDR3 reads CASKDSYSPYEQYF. CDR3 bases: TGTGCCAGCAAAGACAGTTACTCCCCCTACGAGCAGTACTTC.

The chain recombines TRBV29-1 with TRBJ1-2, with unresolved D. The germline V gene has CDR1 SQVTM and CDR2 ANQGSEA. The CDR3 is 13 amino acids. Deletions cut 3 bases from V and 4 bases from J, with 12 bases between. Here the CDR3 reads CSVDIWESYGYTF. The CDR3 nucleotides read TGCAGCGTTGATATTTGGGAGTCCTATGGCTACACCTTC.

This clone was picked up a small number of times. The CDR3 sequence: CASRLAGGGNTGELFF. The CDR3, as DNA: TGTGCCAGCCGACTAGCGGGGGGCGGGAACACCGGGGAGCTGTTTTTT. The chain has TRBV6-6 and TRBJ2-2; TRBD2 agrees at 13 bases. J lost 1 base, V lost 8 bases, and 4 bases had no gene match. Germline CDR1 MNHNY, CDR2 SVGAGI (reference sequence). The CDR3 covers 16 residues.

The CDR3 is CASSYFGGEQYF. As DNA, the CDR3 is TGTGCCAGCAGTTATTTCGGGGGGGAGCAGTACTTC. The chain joins TRBV6-5 to TRBJ2-7; 7 bases line up with TRBD2. Germline values: CDR1 MNHEY, CDR2 SVGAGI. V dropped 3 bases and J dropped 7; count of bases not matched to a gene: 3. There are 12 residues in the CDR3.

This sequence joins TRBV12-3 or TRBV12-4 and TRBJ1-2, with unresolved D. Deletions cut 6 bases from V and 7 bases from J, with 15 bases between. The CDR3 runs to 13 residues. CDR3 sequence (DNA): TGTGCCAGCAGCCCAACGGGAACGGCTGGCTACACCTTC. It translates to CASSPTGTAGYTF.

The rearrangement uses TRBV10-3 and TRBJ1-3; the match to TRBD1 covers 9 bases. Germline assignment: CDR1 ENHRY and CDR2 SYGVKD. V lost 4 bases to trimming and J lost 4 bases; unmatched junction nucleotides: 8. The CDR3 contains 16 residues. CDR3 region: CAISVGRQGVGNTIYF. In DNA form, the CDR3 reads TGTGCCATCAGTGTTGGAAGACAGGGGGTCGGAAACACCATATATTTT.

V usage is TRBV27 and J usage is TRBJ2-2, with TRBD2 identical over 8 bases. The CDR3 has 15 residues. Germline values: CDR1 MNHEY, CDR2 SMNVEV (reference sequence). J lost 5 bases, V lost 4 bases, and 6 bases had no gene match. The CDR3 sequence: CASSSLGGGTGELFF. CDR3 nucleotides: TGTGCCAGCAGTTCCCTTGGCGGGGGGACCGGGGAGCTGTTTTTT.

This chain links TRBV7-9 with TRBJ1-2; tentative D call: TRBD1 (6 bases). CDR1 is SEHNR and CDR2 is FQNEAQ in the germline V gene (reference sequence). V lost 0 bases, J lost 5 bases, and 7 bases lay in between. The CDR3 spans 13 residues. This CDR3 reads CASSLAGQYGYTF. The CDR3 coding sequence is TGTGCCAGCAGCTTAGCAGGACAGTATGGCTACACCTTC.

The gene calls are TRBV10-3 and TRBJ1-3, with 7 bases matching TRBD1. V lost 6 bases to trimming and J lost 3 bases; unmatched junction nucleotides: 8. The CDR3 runs 15 residues. Looked up from germline, CDR1 is ENHRY and CDR2 is SYGVKD. CDR3 protein: CAISDRAAGGNTIYF. The CDR3 region has the DNA TGTGCCATCAGCGACAGGGCGGCGGGTGGAAACACCATATATTTT.

The rearrangement links TRBV19 to TRBJ2-1, with TRBD2 identical over 7 bases. J gave up 4 bases and V 7 bases, and 4 bases lay outside the gene matches. CDR3 length: 13 amino acids. Per the germline V gene, CDR1 is LNHDA and CDR2 is SQIVND (reference sequence). CDR3 DNA sequence: TGTGCCAGTAAACCTAGCGGTTACAATGAGCAGTTCTTC. This sequence encodes CASKPSGYNEQFF.

The CDR3 reads CASSYSASVATEAFF. The CDR3 region has the DNA TGTGCCAGCAGTTACTCGGCCAGCGTGGCCACTGAAGCTTTCTTT. The V and J genes are TRBV6-5 and TRBJ1-1; D remains unclear. The germline V and J ends were trimmed by 0 bases and 4 bases, with 12 bases remaining between them. The CDR3 sequence is 15 residues long. Germline V lookup: CDR1 MNHEY, CDR2 SVGAGI.

In this sample, this clone turned up once. This chain's CDR3 is CASSITGTAYEQYF. The DNA for the CDR3 is TGTGCCAGCAGCATTACCGGGACAGCCTACGAGCAGTACTTC. The rearrangement uses TRBV28 and TRBJ2-7; 7 bases map to TRBD1. CDR1 MDHEN and CDR2 SYDVKM come from the germline V gene. V was pared by 6 bases and J by 2 bases, with 7 bases of the junction left unmatched. The CDR3 covers 14 residues. The variable domain in full, with the rest retrieved from reference TRBV28 and TRBJ2-7, is DVKVTQSSRYLVKRTGEKVFLECVQDMDHENMFWYRQDPGLGLRLIYFSYDVKMKEKGDIPEGYSVSREKKERFSLILESASTNQTSMYLCASSITGTAYEQYFGPGTRLTVT.

This clone appeared once. This rearrangement joins TRBV7-6 to TRBJ1-2, with D uncertain. Per the germline V gene, CDR1 is SGHVS and CDR2 is FNYEAQ. V was clipped by 4 bases and J by 3 bases, with 6 bases between them. There are 12 residues in the CDR3. CDR3 sequence: CASSSEYYGYTF. CDR3 in DNA: TGTGCCAGCAGCTCCGAGTACTATGGCTACACCTTC. Filled out from reference TRBV7-6 and TRBJ1-2, the complete variable domain reads GAGVSQSPRYKVTKRGQDVALRCDPISGHVSLYWYRQALGQGPEFLTYFNYEAQQDKSGLPNDRFSAERPEGSISTLTIQRTEQRDSAMYRCASSSEYYGYTFGSGTRLTVV.

The gene calls are TRBV4-2 and TRBJ2-3; 7 nucleotides match TRBD1. The CDR3 extends over 14 amino acids. V lost 6 bases and J lost 3; bases outside the gene matches: 6. Germline CDR1 is LGHNA and CDR2 is YNFKEQ. Written as DNA, the CDR3 is TGTGCCAGCAGTCGGGACAGAAATACAGATACGCAGTATTTT. It yields the protein CASSRDRNTDTQYF.

The rearrangement uses TRBV10-3 and TRBJ2-3; D possibly corresponds to TRBD2 (5 bases). CDR3 length: 16 residues. Trimming cost V 0 bases and J 1 base, with 11 bases left between them. CDR1 is ENHRY, CDR2 SYGVKD, per germline. For the CDR3, the DNA is TGTGCCATCAGTGAGTCTTTGGCGAGGGGCACAGATACGCAGTATTTT. Amino acid sequence: CAISESLARGTDTQYF.

The chain is built from TRBV29-1 and TRBJ1-1, with D possibly TRBD1 on 6 matching bases. The length of the CDR3 is 13 residues. Trimming removed 7 bases from V and 4 bases from J, with 16 bases in between. Germline CDR1 is SQVTM and CDR2 is ANQGSEA. The CDR3 reads CSAAQGEGTEAFF. CDR3 coding DNA: TGCAGCGCCGCACAGGGAGAGGGCACTGAAGCTTTCTTT.